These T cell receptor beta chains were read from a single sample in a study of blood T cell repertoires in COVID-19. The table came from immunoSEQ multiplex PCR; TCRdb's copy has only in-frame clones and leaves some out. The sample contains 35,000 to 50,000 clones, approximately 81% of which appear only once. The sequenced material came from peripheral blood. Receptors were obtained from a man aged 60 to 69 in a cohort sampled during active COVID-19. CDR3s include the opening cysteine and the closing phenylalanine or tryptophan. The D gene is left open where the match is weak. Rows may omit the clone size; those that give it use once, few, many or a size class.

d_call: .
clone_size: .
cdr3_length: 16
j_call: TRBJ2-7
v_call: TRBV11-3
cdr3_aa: CASSPEAAFTSYEQYF
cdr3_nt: TGTGCCAGCAGCCCCGAAGCGGCCTTTACGTCCTACGAGCAGTACTTC

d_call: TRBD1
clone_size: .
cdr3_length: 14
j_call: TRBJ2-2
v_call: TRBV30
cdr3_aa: CAWSLGQGSGELFF
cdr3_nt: TGTGCCTGGAGTCTTGGACAGGGGAGCGGGGAGCTGTTTTTT

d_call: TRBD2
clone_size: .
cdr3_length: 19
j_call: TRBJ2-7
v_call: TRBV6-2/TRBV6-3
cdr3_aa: CASSYSRIVSGRAAYEQYF
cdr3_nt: TGTGCCAGCAGTTACTCGAGGATTGTTAGCGGGAGAGCAGCCTACGAGCAGTACTTC

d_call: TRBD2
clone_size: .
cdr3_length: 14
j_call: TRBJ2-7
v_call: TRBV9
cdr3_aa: CASSVGDYLYEQYF
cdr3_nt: TGTGCCAGCAGCGTAGGGGACTACCTCTACGAGCAGTACTTC

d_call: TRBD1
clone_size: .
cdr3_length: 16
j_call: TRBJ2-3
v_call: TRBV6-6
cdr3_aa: CASSRGQGRGTDTQYF
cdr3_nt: TGTGCCAGCAGCCGGGGACAGGGAAGAGGCACAGATACGCAGTATTTT

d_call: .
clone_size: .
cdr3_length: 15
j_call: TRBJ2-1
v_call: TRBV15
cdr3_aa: CATSMGLMLRNEQFF
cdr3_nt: TGTGCCACCAGCATGGGACTGATGTTAAGAAATGAGCAGTTCTTC

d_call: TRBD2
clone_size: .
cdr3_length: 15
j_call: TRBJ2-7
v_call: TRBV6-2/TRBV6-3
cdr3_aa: CASSALAGGSYEQYF
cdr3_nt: TGTGCCAGCAGCGCACTAGCGGGGGGCTCCTACGAGCAGTACTTC

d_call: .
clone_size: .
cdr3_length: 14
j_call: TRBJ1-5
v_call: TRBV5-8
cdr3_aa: CASSLPGGNQPQHF
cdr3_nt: TGTGCCAGCAGCCTTCCGGGGGGCAATCAGCCCCAGCATTTT

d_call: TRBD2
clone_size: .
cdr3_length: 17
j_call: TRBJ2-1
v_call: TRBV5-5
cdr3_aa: CASSLKVETSRGEEQFF
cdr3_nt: TGTGCCAGCAGCTTAAAGGTCGAGACTAGCCGGGGGGAAGAGCAGTTCTTC

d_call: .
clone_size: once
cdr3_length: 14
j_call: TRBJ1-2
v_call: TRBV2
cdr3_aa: CASSDRGSLFRYTF
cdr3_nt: TGTGCCAGCAGTGATCGGGGGAGTCTTTTTCGCTACACCTTC

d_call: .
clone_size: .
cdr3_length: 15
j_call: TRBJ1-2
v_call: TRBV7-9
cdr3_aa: CASSYPTANAYGYTF
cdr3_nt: TGTGCCAGCAGTTACCCGACTGCAAACGCTTATGGCTACACCTTC

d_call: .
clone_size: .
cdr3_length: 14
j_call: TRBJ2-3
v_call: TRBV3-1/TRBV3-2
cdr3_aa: CASSQAQGRDTQYF
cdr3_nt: TGTGCCAGCAGCCAAGCCCAGGGAAGAGATACGCAGTATTTT

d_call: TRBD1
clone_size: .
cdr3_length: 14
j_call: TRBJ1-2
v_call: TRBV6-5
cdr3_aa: CASSSSTGREGYTF
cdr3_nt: TGTGCCAGCAGTTCCTCGACAGGGCGGGAAGGCTACACCTTC

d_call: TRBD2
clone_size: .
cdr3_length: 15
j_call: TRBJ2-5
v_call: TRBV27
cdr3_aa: CASSLASGRGETQYF
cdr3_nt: TGTGCCAGCAGTTTAGCTAGCGGGAGAGGGGAGACCCAGTACTTC

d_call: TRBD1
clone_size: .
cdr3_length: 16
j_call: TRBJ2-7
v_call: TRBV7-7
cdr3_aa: CASTTTGTGDVNEQYF
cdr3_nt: TGTGCCAGCACCACAACCGGGACAGGGGATGTAAATGAGCAGTACTTC

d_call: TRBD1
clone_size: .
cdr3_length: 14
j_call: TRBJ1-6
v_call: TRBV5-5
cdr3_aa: CASSSGTDNSPLHF
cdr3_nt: TGTGCCAGCAGCTCCGGGACAGATAATTCACCCCTCCACTTT

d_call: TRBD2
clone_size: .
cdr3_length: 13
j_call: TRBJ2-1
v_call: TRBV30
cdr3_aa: CAGLGNSYNEQFF
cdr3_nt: TGTGCCGGACTAGGGAACTCCTACAATGAGCAGTTCTTC

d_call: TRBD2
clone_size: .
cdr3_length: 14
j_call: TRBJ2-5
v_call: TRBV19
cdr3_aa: CASSAQSGDETQYF
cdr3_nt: TGTGCCAGTAGTGCCCAGAGCGGGGACGAGACCCAGTACTTC

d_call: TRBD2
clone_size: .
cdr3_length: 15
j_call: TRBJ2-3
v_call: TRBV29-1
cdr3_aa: CSSLTSGSLTDTQYF
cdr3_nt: TGCAGCTCCTTGACTAGCGGGAGTCTCACAGATACGCAGTATTTT

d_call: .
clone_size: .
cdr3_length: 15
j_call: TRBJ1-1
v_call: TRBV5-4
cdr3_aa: CASSLGGGGNTEAFF
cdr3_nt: TGTGCCAGCAGCTTAGGGGGGGGAGGGAACACTGAAGCTTTCTTT

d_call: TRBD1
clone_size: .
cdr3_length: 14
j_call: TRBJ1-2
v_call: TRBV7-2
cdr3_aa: CASSSTGGGYGYTF
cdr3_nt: TGTGCCAGCAGCTCCACAGGGGGCGGCTATGGCTACACCTTC

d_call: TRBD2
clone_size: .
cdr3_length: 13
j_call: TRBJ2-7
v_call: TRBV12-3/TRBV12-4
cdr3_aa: CASSSYGGAEQYF
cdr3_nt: TGTGCCAGCAGTTCTTACGGGGGGGCCGAGCAGTACTTC

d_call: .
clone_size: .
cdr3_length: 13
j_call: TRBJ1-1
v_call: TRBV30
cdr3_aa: CAWSVRLDTEAFF
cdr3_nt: TGTGCCTGGAGTGTCAGGCTGGACACTGAAGCTTTCTTT

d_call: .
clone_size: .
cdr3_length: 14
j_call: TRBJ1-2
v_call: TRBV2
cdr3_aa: CASSSEQGPSGYTF
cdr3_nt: TGTGCCAGCAGTAGTGAACAGGGCCCCAGTGGCTACACCTTC

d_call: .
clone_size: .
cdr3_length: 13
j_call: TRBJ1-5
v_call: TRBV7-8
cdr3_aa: CASGGGYNQPQHF
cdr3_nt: TGTGCCAGCGGGGGGGGGTACAATCAGCCCCAGCATTTT

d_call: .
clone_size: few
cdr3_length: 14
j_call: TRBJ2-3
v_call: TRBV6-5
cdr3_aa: CASSRQEGRDTQYF
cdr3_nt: TGTGCCAGCAGCAGACAGGAAGGGAGAGATACGCAGTATTTT

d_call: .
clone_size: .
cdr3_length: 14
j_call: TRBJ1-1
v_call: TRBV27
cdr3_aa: CASSRFLREGEAFF
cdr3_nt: TGTGCCAGCAGCCGCTTCCTCAGGGAGGGTGAAGCTTTCTTT